Each of the 27 T cell receptor beta chains below was sequenced from the same sample in a study of beta chain features in type 1 diabetes. Investigators reverse transcribed all isolated RNA, so they sequenced expressed TCRB transcripts. TCRdb's table, derived via immunoSEQ multiplex PCR, lists solely in-frame clones and lacks some. The data hold 600,000 to 650,000 clones, with roughly 15% observed a single time. The sample was naive CD4+ T cells from blood. The receptors shown here come from a young man in good health.

The chain employs TRBV25-1 and TRBJ1-4, with a weak D call TRBD1 (5 bases). Deletions cut 11 bases from V and 8 bases from J, with 18 bases between. CDR1 and CDR2 (germline): MGHDK, SYGVNS. This CDR3 spans 13 amino acids. The CDR3 sequence is CASVKRGEEKLFF. The CDR3 DNA is TGTGCCTCCGTTAAAAGGGGCGAGGAAAAACTGTTTTTT.

The rearrangement links TRBV5-1 to TRBJ2-3; tentatively, D is TRBD2 (5 bases). Germline-derived CDR1 and CDR2 are SGHRS and YFSETQ. V gave up 6 bases and J gave up 4 bases, with 9 bases separating them. This CDR3 comprises 12 residues. The chain's CDR3 is CASTSGADTQYF. For the CDR3, the DNA is TGCGCCAGCACGAGCGGCGCAGATACGCAGTATTTT.

The chain carries TRBV7-9 and TRBJ2-3; 7 positions match TRBD1. Germline V gene data show CDR1 as SEHNR and CDR2 as FQNEAQ (reference sequence). CDR3 length: 17 residues. Trimming removed 4 bases from V and 3 bases from J; junction bases left unmatched: 13. The DNA for the CDR3 is TGTGCCAGCAGCTCCAAGGGGGCAGGGGTGGCAACAGATACGCAGTATTTT. Translation: CASSSKGAGVATDTQYF.

This clone was seen only a few times. This sequence joins TRBV2 and TRBJ2-3; no clear D gene. CDR3 length: 10 residues. In germline, CDR1 is SNHLY, CDR2 FYNNEI. V dropped 9 bases and J dropped 8 bases, with 9 bases sitting between them. CDR3 loop: CASGTGTQYF. As DNA, the CDR3 is TGTGCCAGTGGTACCGGTACGCAGTATTTT. Full variable domain (remainder filled in from reference TRBV2 and TRBJ2-3): EPEVTQTPSHQVTQMGQEVILRCVPISNHLYFYWYRQILGQKVEFLVSFYNNEISEKSEIFDDQFSVERPDGSNFTLKIRSTKLEDSAMYFCASGTGTQYFGPGTRLTVL.

In its sample, this clone was seen many times. This chain joins TRBV7-9 and TRBJ2-7; 7 bases map to TRBD2. There are 14 residues in the CDR3. The V segment lost 3 bases and the J segment 0 bases; nucleotides outside the gene matches: 2. Germline CDR1 SEHNR, CDR2 FQNEAQ (reference sequence). The CDR3 DNA is TGTGCCAGCAGCTTCACTAGCGTCTCCTACGAGCAGTACTTC. Translation gives CASSFTSVSYEQYF.

The chain has TRBV4-3 and TRBJ2-3; D could derive from TRBD1 or TRBD2 (5 bases each). The CDR3 runs to 14 residues. Trimming cost V 6 bases and J 0 bases, with 10 bases left between them. Germline CDR1 and CDR2: LGHNA and YSLEER. CDR3 sequence reads: CASRRGLSTDTQYF. CDR3 nucleotides: TGCGCCAGCAGGAGGGGCCTGAGCACAGATACGCAGTATTTT.

The rearrangement uses TRBV7-2 and TRBJ2-7, with TRBD1 matching over 10 bases. Germline values: CDR1 SGHTA, CDR2 FQGNSA. There are 15 residues in the CDR3. V lost 1 base, J lost 3 bases, and 3 bases stayed unmatched. The CDR3 spells CASSLEGTGVYEQYF. In DNA form, the CDR3 reads TGTGCCAGCAGCTTAGAAGGGACAGGGGTCTACGAGCAGTACTTC.

As regards this clone: Other DNA sequences in this specimen translate into the identical CDR3. The chain is built from TRBV6-5 and TRBJ2-7; D might be TRBD2 (6 bases). Germline CDR1 is MNHEY and CDR2 is SVGAGI. The length of the CDR3 is 15 residues. Trimming pared 7 bases from V and 5 bases from J, leaving 21 bases between. CDR3: CASTIRGQGGHEQYF. CDR3 nucleotide sequence: TGTGCCAGCACCATACGCGGGCAGGGAGGACACGAGCAGTACTTC.

V is TRBV7-8 and J is TRBJ2-6; possibly TRBD1 for D (6 bases). Germline CDR1 and CDR2: SGHVS and FQNEAQ. The V end was cut by 5 bases, the J end by 2 bases, with 10 bases between. This CDR3 spans 15 amino acids. The CDR3, as DNA: TGTGCCAGCAGCCTCAGGGGTGCTGGGGCCAACGTCCTGACTTTC. Translating gives CASSLRGAGANVLTF.

This clone was seen more than once but under ten times. The genes are TRBV6-6 and TRBJ2-5; 14 nucleotides agree with TRBD2. The CDR3 contains 14 residues. After removal of 6 bases from V and 4 bases from J, the junction contained 1 base not matched to a gene. Germline CDR1 MNHNY, CDR2 SVGAGI (reference sequence). CDR3 coding DNA: TGTGCCAGCAGGACTAGCGGGAGGGGAGAGACCCAGTACTTC. Protein sequence: CASRTSGRGETQYF.

CDR3 in DNA: TGTGCCAGTAGTCTTGGGGGGACGGGAGGCACTGAAGCTTTCTTT. It codes for CASSLGGTGGTEAFF. This rearrangement joins TRBV19 to TRBJ1-1, with a weak D call TRBD1 (5 bases). The CDR3 runs to 15 residues. The germline CDR1 and CDR2 sequences are LNHDA and SQIVND (reference sequence). Trimming removed 5 bases from V and 4 bases from J, with 17 bases in between.

This clone was seen more than once but under ten times. The rearrangement uses TRBV30 and TRBJ1-2; no clear D gene. This CDR3 comprises 13 residues. The V gene's germline CDR1 is GTSNPN and CDR2 SVGIG (reference sequence). V was pared by 0 bases and J by 2 bases, with 7 bases between. CDR3 nucleotides: TGTGCCTGGAGTGTAAACGGAAACTATGGCTACACCTTC. It specifies CAWSVNGNYGYTF.

The chain employs TRBV30 and TRBJ1-1; D gene unclear. Germline CDR1 is GTSNPN and CDR2 is SVGIG (reference sequence). The V gene lost 1 base and the J gene lost 2 bases, with 23 bases spanning the gap. The CDR3 extends over 18 amino acids. The CDR3 is CAWSAQSDGRGQNTEAFF. For the CDR3, the DNA is TGTGCCTGGAGTGCCCAATCGGACGGCCGGGGTCAAAACACTGAAGCTTTCTTT.

This clone turned up a few times. V and J are TRBV7-9 and TRBJ2-4, with TRBD2 as a possible D gene (6 bases). Germline CDR1 and CDR2: SEHNR and FQNEAQ (reference sequence). The CDR3 runs to 14 residues. Deletions cut 5 bases from V and 4 bases from J, with 12 bases between. The CDR3 sequence: CASSVQGGKNIQYF. CDR3 DNA sequence: TGTGCCAGCAGCGTCCAGGGAGGAAAAAACATTCAGTACTTC.

The table lists this clone with a few counts. This chain connects TRBV20-1 to TRBJ2-7; 7 bases agree with TRBD1. This CDR3 region has 11 residues. The germline V gene has CDR1 DFQATT and CDR2 SNEGSKA (reference sequence). CDR3: CRATTGYEQYF. For the CDR3, the DNA is TGCAGGGCAACGACAGGGTACGAGCAGTACTTC.

This clone was detected only a few times. This sequence joins TRBV7-9 and TRBJ2-7, with D possibly matching TRBD1 (6 bases). The length of the CDR3 is 15 residues. Germline-derived CDR1 and CDR2 are SEHNR and FQNEAQ (reference sequence). V was cut by 1 base and J by 4 bases, with 14 bases left in between. CDR3 sequence: CASSLEGYRAYEQYF. The DNA of the CDR3 is TGTGCCAGCAGCTTAGAGGGCTACAGGGCTTACGAGCAGTACTTC.

This clone was seen a handful of times. V usage is TRBV10-3 and J usage is TRBJ2-2, with unresolved D. The CDR3 covers 14 residues. Trimming shortened V by 3 bases and J by 5 bases, and 10 bases separated the two germline ends. Per germline, CDR1 ENHRY and CDR2 SYGVKD. This CDR3 reads CAISDLRVTGELFF. The DNA for the CDR3 is TGTGCCATCAGTGACTTAAGGGTAACCGGGGAGCTGTTTTTT.

A few counts support this clone. This sequence joins TRBV11-2 and TRBJ2-6; 8 positions agree with TRBD1. From germline, CDR1 is SGHAT and CDR2 FQNNGV. The ends lost 5 bases at V and 2 bases at J; junction bases unmatched: 5. CDR3 length: 16 amino acids. In nucleotides, the CDR3 is TGTGCCAGCAGCAAAGAACAGGGGGCTGGGGCCAACGTCCTGACTTTC. Amino acid sequence: CASSKEQGAGANVLTF.

The rearrangement uses TRBV5-4 and TRBJ2-5, with TRBD1 as a possible D gene (6 bases). Trimming removed 0 bases at V and 3 bases at J, with 12 bases between. This CDR3 is 15 amino acids long. The germline gives CDR1 SGHNT, CDR2 YYREEE (reference sequence). This chain's CDR3 is CASSLDPQGKETQYF. The CDR3 DNA reads as TGTGCCAGCAGCTTGGACCCCCAGGGGAAAGAGACCCAGTACTTC.

This clone was counted a few times. V is TRBV19 and J is TRBJ2-5; TRBD1 aligns across 12 bases. V gave up 5 bases and J gave up 4 bases; unmatched junction bases: 11. This CDR3 contains 17 residues. Germline CDR1 is LNHDA and CDR2 is SQIVND (reference sequence). The CDR3: CASSSRLRDRGRETQYF. For the CDR3, the DNA is TGTGCCAGTAGTTCGAGACTGAGGGACAGGGGGCGAGAGACCCAGTACTTC.

In its sample, this clone was seen a few times. This chain joins TRBV4-1 and TRBJ2-5; possibly TRBD2 for D (6 bases). Germline loops: CDR1 MGHRA, CDR2 YSYEKL. The V end lost 6 bases, the J end lost 3 bases, and 17 bases lay between the germline ends. The CDR3 loop spans 15 amino acids. CDR3 residues: CASRPTFRTKETQYF. The CDR3 coding sequence is TGCGCCAGCAGACCTACCTTTAGGACTAAAGAGACCCAGTACTTC.

This clone was observed a handful of times. The V and J genes are TRBV9 and TRBJ2-7; no clear D. The length of the CDR3 is 14 residues. In germline, CDR1 is SGDLS, CDR2 YYNGEE. Trimming took 4 bases from V and 3 from J, leaving 14 bases between them. The CDR3 DNA is TGTGCCAGCAGCACCGAAGGTTTAATCTACGAGCAGTACTTC. Protein: CASSTEGLIYEQYF. The variable domain in full, with the rest retrieved from reference TRBV9 and TRBJ2-7, is DSGVTQTPKHLITATGQRVTLRCSPRSGDLSVYWYQQSLDQGLQFLIQYYNGEERAKGNILERFSAQQFPDLHSELNLSSLELGDSALYFCASSTEGLIYEQYFGPGTRLTVT.

This clone was recorded a few times. The chain recombines TRBV7-3 with TRBJ2-5; no reliable D call. From germline, CDR1 is SGHTA and CDR2 FQGTGA. The CDR3 spans 14 residues. The germline V and J ends were trimmed by 0 bases and 2 bases, with 7 bases remaining between them. Here the CDR3 DNA reads TGTGCCAGCAGCTTAACAGGGTCACAAGAGACCCAGTACTTC. It yields the protein CASSLTGSQETQYF.

V is TRBV7-9 and J is TRBJ2-2, with a possible D match to TRBD1 (5 bases). The CDR3 has 15 amino acids. From germline, CDR1 is SEHNR and CDR2 FQNEAQ (reference sequence). Trimming removed 6 bases from V and 3 bases from J, with 14 bases in between. This chain's CDR3 is CASRFKGSDTGELFF. The CDR3, as DNA: TGTGCCAGCAGGTTCAAGGGGTCTGACACCGGGGAGCTGTTTTTT.

The chain has TRBV9 and TRBJ2-5; no definite D call. CDR3 length: 14 residues. CDR1 SGDLS and CDR2 YYNGEE come from the germline V gene. Trimming pared 7 bases from V and 2 bases from J, leaving 15 bases between. CDR3 bases: TGTGCCAGCTCAAGGACCGCACCTCAAGAGACCCAGTACTTC. It codes for CASSRTAPQETQYF.

The rearrangement joins TRBV4-3 to TRBJ2-1, with 10 nucleotides matching TRBD2. Germline V gene sequence: CDR1 LGHNA, CDR2 YSLEER. The CDR3 loop spans 16 amino acids. Trimming cost V 7 bases and J 7 bases; bases outside gene matches: 13. For the CDR3, the DNA is TGCGCCAGCACCCCGAATCTACTAGCGGGATTGAATGAGCAGTTCTTC. Protein product: CASTPNLLAGLNEQFF.

This clone showed up just a few times. The rearrangement links TRBV7-2 to TRBJ1-4, with a weak D call TRBD1 (6 bases). The CDR3 is 15 residues long. Per the germline V gene, CDR1 is SGHTA and CDR2 is FQGNSA. The V end was cut by 0 bases, the J end by 7 bases, with 12 bases between. Here the CDR3 DNA reads TGTGCCAGCAGCTTAGCATGGGGGCGGGTTGAAAAACTGTTTTTT. This encodes CASSLAWGRVEKLFF.